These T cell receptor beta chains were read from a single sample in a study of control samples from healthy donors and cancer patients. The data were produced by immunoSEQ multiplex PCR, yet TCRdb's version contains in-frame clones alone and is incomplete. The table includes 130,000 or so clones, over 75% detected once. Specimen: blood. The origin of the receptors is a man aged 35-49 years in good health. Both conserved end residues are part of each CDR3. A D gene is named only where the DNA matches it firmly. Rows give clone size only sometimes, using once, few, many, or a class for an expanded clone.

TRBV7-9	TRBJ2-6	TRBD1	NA	CASSFRTGRNSGANVLTF	TGTGCCAGCAGCTTCAGGACAGGGCGTAATAGTGGGGCCAACGTCCTGACTTTC
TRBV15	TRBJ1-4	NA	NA	CATSRARLEKLFF	TGTGCCACCAGCAGGGCGAGGCTTGAAAAACTGTTTTTT
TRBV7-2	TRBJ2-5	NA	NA	CASSLVRGGATQYF	TGTGCCAGCAGCTTAGTAAGGGGTGGGGCGACCCAGTACTTC
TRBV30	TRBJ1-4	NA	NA	CAWSKNRVPDATNEKLFF	TGTGCCTGGAGTAAAAACAGGGTACCCGATGCAACTAATGAAAAACTGTTTTTT
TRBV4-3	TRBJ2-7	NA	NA	CASSQGGGRSGEQYF	TGCGCCAGCAGCCAAGGAGGGGGTAGGTCTGGCGAGCAGTACTTC
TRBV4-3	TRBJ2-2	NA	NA	CASSQVEEIGELFF	TGCGCCAGCAGCCAAGTGGAGGAGATCGGGGAGCTGTTTTTT
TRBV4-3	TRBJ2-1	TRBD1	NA	CASSQETGGWNEQFF	TGCGCCAGCAGCCAAGAGACAGGGGGCTGGAATGAGCAGTTCTTC
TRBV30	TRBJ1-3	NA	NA	CAWSGGSGNTIYF	TGTGCCTGGAGCGGTGGCTCTGGAAACACCATATATTTT
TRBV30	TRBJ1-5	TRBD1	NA	CAWRGTGDRQPQHF	TGTGCCTGGAGGGGAACAGGGGACCGTCAGCCCCAGCATTTT
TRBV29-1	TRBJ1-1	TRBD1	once	CSVRGQGTEAFF	TGCAGCGTGAGGGGACAGGGCACTGAAGCTTTCTTT
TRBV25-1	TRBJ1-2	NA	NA	CASSDLRGDGYTF	TGTGCCAGCAGTGACCTAAGGGGTGATGGCTACACCTTC
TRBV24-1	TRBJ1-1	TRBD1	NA	CATSRQPVPGQGLAEAFF	TGTGCCACCAGTAGACAGCCTGTCCCGGGACAGGGGTTGGCTGAAGCTTTCTTT
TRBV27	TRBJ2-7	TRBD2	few	CASSCPRIITSGTTPYEQYF	TGTGCCAGCAGTTGCCCCCGCATTATAACTAGCGGGACGACCCCCTACGAGCAGTACTTC
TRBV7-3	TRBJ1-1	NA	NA	CASSPIAGTEAFF	TGTGCCAGCAGCCCCATCGCGGGGACTGAAGCTTTCTTT
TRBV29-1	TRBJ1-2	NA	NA	CSVEGQEDYGYTF	TGCAGCGTTGAAGGCCAAGAGGACTATGGCTACACCTTC
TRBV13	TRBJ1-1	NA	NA	CASSLGSRAANTEAFF	TGTGCCAGCAGCTTAGGCAGCCGGGCCGCGAACACTGAAGCTTTCTTT
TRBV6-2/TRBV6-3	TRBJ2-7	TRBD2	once	CASNPGTISYEQYF	TGTGCCAGCAACCCCGGGACTATCTCCTACGAGCAGTACTTC
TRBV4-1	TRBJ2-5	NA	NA	CASSQEGFGQAQETQYF	TGCGCCAGCAGCCAAGAGGGATTCGGGCAGGCCCAAGAGACCCAGTACTTC
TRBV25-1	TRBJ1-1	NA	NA	CASSDLGITEAFF	TGTGCCAGCAGTGACCTGGGAATCACTGAAGCTTTCTTT
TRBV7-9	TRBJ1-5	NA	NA	CASSLGATRGNQPQHF	TGTGCCAGCAGCTTAGGGGCGACGAGGGGCAATCAGCCCCAGCATTTT
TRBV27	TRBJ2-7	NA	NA	CASRDVLSYEQYF	TGTGCCAGCCGGGACGTACTTTCCTACGAGCAGTACTTC
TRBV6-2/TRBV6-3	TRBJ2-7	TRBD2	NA	CASSRGGGQLYEQYF	TGTGCCAGCAGCCGCGGGGGGGGACAACTCTACGAGCAGTACTTC
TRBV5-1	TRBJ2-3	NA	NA	CASSLEGYLSTDTQYF	TGCGCCAGCAGCTTGGAGGGGTATCTTAGCACAGATACGCAGTATTTT
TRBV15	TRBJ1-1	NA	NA	CATSRVGFMNTEAFF	TGTGCCACCAGCAGAGTAGGGTTCATGAACACTGAAGCTTTCTTT
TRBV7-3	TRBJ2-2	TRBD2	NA	CASSPQGLAGLFGGELFF	TGTGCCAGCAGCCCCCAAGGACTAGCGGGGCTGTTCGGCGGGGAGCTGTTTTTT
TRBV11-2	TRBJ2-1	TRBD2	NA	CASSYPKRGRYNEQFF	TGTGCCAGCAGCTATCCTAAGCGGGGGCGCTACAATGAGCAGTTCTTC
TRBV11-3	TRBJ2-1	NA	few	CASSLDGLYNEQFF	TGTGCCAGCAGCTTGGACGGCCTATACAATGAGCAGTTCTTC
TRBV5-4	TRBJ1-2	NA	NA	CASSLDPGLYGYTF	TGTGCCAGCAGCTTGGATCCCGGTCTGTATGGCTACACCTTC
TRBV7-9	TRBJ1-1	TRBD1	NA	CASSLVTGAEYMNTEAFF	TGTGCCAGCAGCTTAGTTACAGGGGCGGAGTACATGAACACTGAAGCTTTCTTT
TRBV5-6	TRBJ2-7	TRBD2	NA	CASSWAELAGANEQYF	TGTGCCAGCAGCTGGGCCGAGCTAGCGGGGGCGAACGAGCAGTACTTC
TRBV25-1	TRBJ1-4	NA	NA	CASSGEGPGEKLFF	TGTGCCAGCAGTGGAGAAGGTCCCGGGGAAAAACTGTTTTTT
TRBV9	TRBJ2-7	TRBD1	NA	CASTRGTDSYEQYF	TGTGCCAGCACAAGGGGGACAGACTCCTACGAGCAGTACTTC
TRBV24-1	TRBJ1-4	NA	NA	CATSDTGSNEKLFF	TGTGCCACCAGTGATACGGGATCTAATGAAAAACTGTTTTTT
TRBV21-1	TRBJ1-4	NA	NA	CASTPEGPQDEKLFF	TGTGCCAGCACCCCCGAGGGCCCCCAAGACGAAAAACTGTTTTTT
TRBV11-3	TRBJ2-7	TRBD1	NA	CASSLEVLGQGAYEQYF	TGTGCCAGCAGCTTAGAGGTTTTGGGACAGGGGGCCTACGAGCAGTACTTC
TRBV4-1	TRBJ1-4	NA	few	CASSQVAATNEKLFF	TGCGCCAGCAGCCAAGTTGCAGCAACTAATGAAAAACTGTTTTTT
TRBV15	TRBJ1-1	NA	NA	CATRAGITSTEAFF	TGTGCCACCAGAGCAGGGATTACCAGCACTGAAGCTTTCTTT
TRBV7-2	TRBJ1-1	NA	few	CASSLEGGSTEAFF	TGTGCCAGCAGCTTAGAAGGGGGAAGTACTGAAGCTTTCTTT
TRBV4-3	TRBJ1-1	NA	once	CASSHRGSRGNTEAFF	TGCGCCAGCAGCCACCGAGGGAGCAGGGGGAACACTGAAGCTTTCTTT
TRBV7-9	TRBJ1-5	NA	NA	CASSLEGLLPQHF	TGTGCCAGCAGCTTAGAAGGCCTTCTGCCCCAGCATTTT
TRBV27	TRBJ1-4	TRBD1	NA	CASPKEGAHEKLFF	TGTGCCAGCCCAAAAGAGGGGGCGCATGAAAAACTGTTTTTT
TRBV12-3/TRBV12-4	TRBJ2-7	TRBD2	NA	CASGGGRYEQYF	TGTGCCAGCGGCGGGGGTAGATACGAGCAGTACTTC
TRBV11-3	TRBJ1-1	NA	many	CASSLTENTEAFF	TGTGCCAGCAGCTTAACGGAGAACACTGAAGCTTTCTTT
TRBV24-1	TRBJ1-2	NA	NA	CATSGTPIDYGYTF	TGTGCCACCAGTGGTACCCCGATTGACTATGGCTACACCTTC
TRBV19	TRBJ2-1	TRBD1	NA	CASSGWTGLGNEQFF	TGTGCCAGTAGTGGCTGGACAGGGTTAGGCAATGAGCAGTTCTTC